The entry below gives a single T cell receptor beta chain sequence along with its context. The entry originates in a study of glioma-infiltrating T cells after dendritic cell vaccination. The wider study: Patients received three intradermal dendritic cell vaccine injections at biweekly intervals.

Only patients with spare fresh-frozen tumor and over two years of follow-up were included. Some clones are missing from TCRdb's copy, which holds only in-frame ones; the method was immunoSEQ multiplex PCR. The table shows around 73,000 clones, with almost 85% occurring only once. V was clipped by 11 bases and J by 9 bases, with 22 bases between them. This CDR3 has 14 amino acids. Looked up from germline, CDR1 is MNHEY and CDR2 is SVGAGI. The TCR sequence derives from a human donor with glioblastoma. V gene TRBV6-5 combines with J gene TRBJ2-2, with D maybe TRBD2 (5 bases). The starting material was blood, obtained before dendritic cell vaccination. The CDR3 region has the DNA TGTGCCTCCAGACGGACTCACCTCTCCCGGGAGCTGTTTTTT. Protein product: CASRRTHLSRELFF.